Shown below are 8 T cell receptor beta chains from a single sample sequenced in a study of T-cell memory formation after mild COVID-19. TCRdb reprocessed the 5' RACE reads via MiXCR and lists one record per CDR3 protein. The data hold roughly 280,000 distinct CDR3 sequences, with roughly 17% observed a single time. The sample was PBMCs or a T cell subset sorted from them (not recorded which). The source of these receptors is a young man who had mild COVID-19 (a few samples of this study predate the infection). Cell type and time point are not known.

This clonotype was counted at least ten times. The chain employs TRBV5-1 and TRBJ2-2; 9 bases match TRBD1. The germline V gene has CDR1 SGHRS and CDR2 YFSETQ. With V trimmed by 0 bases and J by 7 bases, 4 bases remained unmatched. The CDR3 sequence is 15 residues long. The CDR3 DNA reads as TGCGCCAGCAGCTTGGTCGGGACAGGGATCGGGGAGCTGTTTTTT. It is translated as CASSLVGTGIGELFF.

V gene TRBV5-6 combines with J gene TRBJ2-3; D gene ambiguous. Per germline, CDR1 SGHDT and CDR2 YYEEEE. The CDR3 contains 15 residues. The germline V and J ends were trimmed by 5 bases and 5 bases, with 18 bases remaining between them. The CDR3 reads CASSPPGGLRDTQYF. In nucleotides, the CDR3 is TGTGCCAGCAGTCCCCCCGGCGGCCTGAGAGATACGCAGTATTTT.

This clonotype turned up a few times. V usage is TRBV5-1 and J usage is TRBJ1-1, with 8 nucleotides matching TRBD1. V lost 0 bases, J lost 3 bases, and 19 bases stayed unmatched. The germline V gene has CDR1 SGHRS and CDR2 YFSETQ. This CDR3 comprises 20 residues. The CDR3 DNA reads as TGCGCCAGCAGCTTGGCCGGGGCGGGACAGGTGCTAGGGACGGACACTGAAGCTTTCTTT. Encoded protein: CASSLAGAGQVLGTDTEAFF. The variable domain in full, with the rest retrieved from reference TRBV5-1 and TRBJ1-1, is KAGVTQTPRYLIKTRGQQVTLSCSPISGHRSVSWYQQTPGQGLQFLFEYFSETQRNKGNFPGRFSGRQFSNSRSEMNVSTLELGDSALYLCASSLAGAGQVLGTDTEAFFGQGTRLTVV.

The chain recombines TRBV12-3 or TRBV12-4 with TRBJ1-1, with D hard to call. Trimming shortened V by 3 bases and J by 8 bases, and 10 bases separated the two germline ends. CDR3 length: 12 amino acids. The CDR3 sequence: CASSLTVEEAFF. The CDR3 coding sequence is TGTGCCAGCAGTTTGACGGTGGAGGAAGCTTTCTTT.

This clonotype was counted between two and nine times. The chain couples TRBV19 to TRBJ2-3, with a weak D call TRBD2 (6 bases). This CDR3 has 14 amino acids. Trimming cost V 5 bases and J 3 bases, with 12 bases left between them. CDR1 is LNHDA and CDR2 is SQIVND in the germline V gene (reference sequence). The CDR3 DNA follows: TGTGCCAGTAGTCGCCTAGCGAGGACAGATACGCAGTATTTT. Translated, it gives CASSRLARTDTQYF.

There are a few counts of this clonotype. The chain combines TRBV7-2 with TRBJ1-4; 10 nucleotides align to TRBD1. This CDR3 has 17 residues. V shed 3 bases and J 6 bases; nucleotides not matched to a gene: 10. Germline V gene lookup returns CDR1 SGHTA and CDR2 FQGNSA. The DNA of the CDR3 is TGTGCCAGCAGCTTCTTGGGAGCGGGACAGGGGTATGAAAAACTGTTTTTT. Translation: CASSFLGAGQGYEKLFF.

The chain uses TRBV4-3 and TRBJ1-4, with D maybe TRBD1 (6 bases). The V gene lost 1 base and the J gene lost 1 base, with 7 bases spanning the gap. The CDR3 has 15 residues. Germline V gene sequence: CDR1 LGHNA, CDR2 YSLEER. CDR3 coding DNA: TGCGCCAGCAGCCAAGCGGACAGAACTAATGAAAAACTGTTTTTT. It is translated as CASSQADRTNEKLFF.

This clonotype was counted only a few times. V is TRBV7-2 and J is TRBJ2-1, with D uncertain. This CDR3 comprises 11 residues. In germline, CDR1 is SGHTA, CDR2 FQGNSA. V dropped 5 bases and J dropped 12 bases, with 11 bases sitting between them. The CDR3: CASSQRYGQFF. The CDR3 DNA is TGTGCCAGCAGCCAGCGCTATGGGCAGTTCTTC.